A single sample is the source of the 14 T cell receptor beta chains below, sequenced in a study of blood T cell repertoires in COVID-19. This table comes from immunoSEQ multiplex PCR, and its TCRdb copy is limited to in-frame clones, with some not included. Of roughly 260,000 clones in the sample, 87% were seen once. Sequenced: PBMCs or T cells enriched from blood (not recorded which). These receptors all stem from a woman aged 30 to 39 with acute COVID-19.

The chain combines TRBV14 with TRBJ2-7; tentative D call: TRBD2 (7 bases). Trimming removed 1 base from V and 3 bases from J, with 22 bases in between. The CDR3 is 18 amino acids. The V gene's germline CDR1 is SGHDN and CDR2 FVKESK. The CDR3 loop reads CASSQGGGLAPLFYEQYF. The CDR3 DNA reads TGTGCCAGCAGCCAAGGGGGGGGGCTGGCGCCCCTGTTCTACGAGCAGTACTTC. Drawing the rest from reference TRBV14 and TRBJ2-7, the complete variable domain is EAGVTQFPSHSVIEKGQTVTLRCDPISGHDNLYWYRRVMGKEIKFLLHFVKESKQDESGMPNNRFLAERTGGTYSTLKVQPAELEDSGVYFCASSQGGGLAPLFYEQYFGPGTRLTVT.

This clone was seen once. This rearrangement joins TRBV19 to TRBJ1-1; 9 bases agree with TRBD1. Germline V gene sequence: CDR1 LNHDA, CDR2 SQIVND (reference sequence). This CDR3 has 17 amino acids. J gave up 3 bases and V 5 bases, and 13 bases lay outside the gene matches. The DNA of the CDR3 is TGTGCCAGTAGTCCGGGGACAGGGTATTCGGAGGACACTGAAGCTTTCTTT. Translated, it gives CASSPGTGYSEDTEAFF.

The V and J genes are TRBV2 and TRBJ2-3, with TRBD2 identical over 7 bases. J gave up 1 base and V 5 bases, and 6 bases lay outside the gene matches. The CDR3 has 15 residues. CDR1 is SNHLY, CDR2 FYNNEI, per germline. CDR3 in amino acids: CASSSLLAGTDTQYF. The CDR3, as DNA: TGTGCCAGCAGTTCCTTGCTAGCGGGCACAGATACGCAGTATTTT.

CDR3 loop: CASSQDLGGADQPQHF. For the CDR3, the DNA is TGCGCCAGCAGCCAAGATCTAGGTGGGGCGGATCAGCCCCAGCATTTT. The chain is built from TRBV4-3 and TRBJ1-5, with a possible D match to TRBD1 (5 bases). Germline V CDR1 and CDR2: LGHNA, YSLEER. CDR3 length equals 16 residues. Trimming stripped 0 bases from V and 5 bases from J, with 14 bases between.

The rearrangement uses TRBV9 and TRBJ2-1; D call uncertain. The length of the CDR3 is 15 residues. Trimming took 1 base from V and 0 from J, leaving 8 bases between them. The germline V gene encodes CDR1 SGDLS and CDR2 YYNGEE. CDR3 region: CASSVTVLSYNEQFF. CDR3 coding DNA: TGTGCCAGCAGCGTAACAGTCCTCTCCTACAATGAGCAGTTCTTC.

The chain combines TRBV4-1 with TRBJ1-6, with D tentatively TRBD1 (6 bases). The CDR3 spans 18 residues. Per germline, CDR1 MGHRA and CDR2 YSYEKL. Trimming stripped 0 bases from V and 0 bases from J, with 12 bases between. In nucleotides, the CDR3 is TGCGCCAGCAGCCAAGAGGGACATTTGAGCTCCTATAATTCACCCCTCCACTTT. Its translation: CASSQEGHLSSYNSPLHF.

The rearrangement uses TRBV29-1 and TRBJ2-7, with a weak D call TRBD1 (6 bases). V dropped 6 bases and J dropped 0 bases, with 15 bases sitting between them. The CDR3 extends over 14 amino acids. CDR1 is SQVTM, CDR2 ANQGSEA, per germline. CDR3 coding DNA: TGCAGCGTGTCCCGGGACATCGACTCCTACGAGCAGTACTTC. It specifies CSVSRDIDSYEQYF.

The chain employs TRBV9 and TRBJ2-7, with D possibly TRBD2 on 6 matching bases. Germline V lookup: CDR1 SGDLS, CDR2 YYNGEE. V shed 7 bases and J shed 2 bases, with 13 bases lying between them. CDR3 length equals 13 residues. Here the CDR3 reads CASPRDWTYEQYF. In nucleotides, the CDR3 is TGTGCCAGCCCCCGGGACTGGACCTACGAGCAGTACTTC.

The sample holds many counts of this clone. CDR3 in amino acids: CASSSRRSGGYNEQFF. The DNA for the CDR3 is TGTGCCAGCAGTTCAAGGAGGTCGGGAGGTTACAATGAGCAGTTCTTC. The chain has TRBV6-2 or TRBV6-3 and TRBJ2-1, with TRBD2 matching 7 bases. With V trimmed by 4 bases and J by 4 bases, 10 bases remained unmatched. Germline lookup yields CDR1 MNHEY and CDR2 SVGEGT. This CDR3 has 16 residues.

V usage is TRBV7-9 and J usage is TRBJ2-3; 10 bases line up with TRBD2. The CDR3 is 15 residues long. V dropped 5 bases and J dropped 14; count of bases not matched to a gene: 16. Germline CDR1 is SEHNR and CDR2 is FQNEAQ (reference sequence). The CDR3 loop reads CASSPEASGSFRSYF. DNA of the CDR3: TGTGCCAGCAGCCCAGAGGCTAGCGGGAGCTTCCGGTCGTATTTT.

The chain uses TRBV5-1 and TRBJ2-1, with 11 bases identical to TRBD1. The germline CDR1 and CDR2 sequences are SGHRS and YFSETQ. The CDR3 is made up of 16 amino acids. V trimming: 7 bases; J trimming: 1 base; junction bases outside the gene matches: 7. CDR3 in DNA: TGCGCCAGCCGTACCGGGACAGGGGGATCCTACAATGAGCAGTTCTTC. Translated, it gives CASRTGTGGSYNEQFF.

The V call is TRBV20-1, the J call TRBJ1-4, with 8 bases that match TRBD1. CDR1 and CDR2 (germline): DFQATT, SNEGSKA (reference sequence). The CDR3 is 14 amino acids. The V segment lost 3 bases and the J segment 6 bases; nucleotides outside the gene matches: 6. This chain's CDR3 is CSASIGRGHEKLFF. In nucleotides, the CDR3 is TGCAGTGCTAGTATTGGCAGGGGGCATGAAAAACTGTTTTTT.

The CDR3 region has the DNA TGTGCCAGCAGTTCCGGGACAGGGGAGCAGTTCTTC. This encodes CASSSGTGEQFF. The chain couples TRBV12-3 or TRBV12-4 to TRBJ2-1; TRBD1 aligns across 9 bases. V shed 4 bases and J 10 bases; nucleotides not matched to a gene: 2. The CDR3 is 12 residues long.

The J gene is TRBJ1-1, the V gene TRBV6-5; D gene uncertain. Trimming cost V 7 bases and J 6 bases, with 15 bases left between them. In germline, CDR1 is MNHEY, CDR2 SVGAGI. The CDR3 totals 13 residues. The DNA for the CDR3 is TGTGCCAGCACCCGATCGGGTTACGCTGAAGCTTTCTTT. Translation gives CASTRSGYAEAFF.